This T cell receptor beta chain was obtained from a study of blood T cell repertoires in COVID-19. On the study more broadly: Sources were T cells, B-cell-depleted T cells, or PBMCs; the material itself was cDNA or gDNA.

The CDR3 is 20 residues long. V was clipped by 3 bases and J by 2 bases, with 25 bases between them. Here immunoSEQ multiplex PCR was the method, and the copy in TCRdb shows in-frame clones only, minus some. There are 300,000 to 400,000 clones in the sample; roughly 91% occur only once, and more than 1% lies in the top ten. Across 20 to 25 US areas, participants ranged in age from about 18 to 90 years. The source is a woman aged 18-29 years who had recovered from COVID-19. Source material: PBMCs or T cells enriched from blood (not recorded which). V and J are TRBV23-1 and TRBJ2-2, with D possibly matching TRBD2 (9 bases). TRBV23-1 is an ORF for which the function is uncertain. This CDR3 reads CASSHPTGVSGGCNTGELFF. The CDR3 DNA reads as TGCGCCAGCAGTCACCCGACAGGGGTTAGCGGGGGCTGCAACACCGGGGAGCTGTTTTTT.